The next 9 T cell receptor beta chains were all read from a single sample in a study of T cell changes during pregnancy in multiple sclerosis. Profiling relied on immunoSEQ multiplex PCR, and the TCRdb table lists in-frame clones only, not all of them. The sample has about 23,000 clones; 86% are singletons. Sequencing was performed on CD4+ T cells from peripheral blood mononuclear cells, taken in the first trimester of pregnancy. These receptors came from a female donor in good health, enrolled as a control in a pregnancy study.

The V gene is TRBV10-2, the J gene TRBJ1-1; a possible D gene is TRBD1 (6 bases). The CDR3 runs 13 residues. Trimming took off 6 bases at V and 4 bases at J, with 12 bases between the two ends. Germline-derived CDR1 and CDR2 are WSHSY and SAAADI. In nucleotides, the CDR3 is TGCGCCAGCAGGGGGCAGGGGATCACTGAAGCTTTCTTT. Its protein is CASRGQGITEAFF.

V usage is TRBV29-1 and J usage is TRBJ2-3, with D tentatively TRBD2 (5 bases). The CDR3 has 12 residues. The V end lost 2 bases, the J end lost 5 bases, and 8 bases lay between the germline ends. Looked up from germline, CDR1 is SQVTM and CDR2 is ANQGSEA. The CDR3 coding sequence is TGCAGCGTTGAAACCGGAGGAGATACGCAGTATTTT. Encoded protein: CSVETGGDTQYF.

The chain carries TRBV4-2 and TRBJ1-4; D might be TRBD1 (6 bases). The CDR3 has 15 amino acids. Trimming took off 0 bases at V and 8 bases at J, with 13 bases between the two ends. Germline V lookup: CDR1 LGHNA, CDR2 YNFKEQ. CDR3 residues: CASSQDRGGGEKLFF. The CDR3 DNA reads TGTGCCAGCAGCCAAGATCGGGGAGGGGGGGAAAAACTGTTTTTT.

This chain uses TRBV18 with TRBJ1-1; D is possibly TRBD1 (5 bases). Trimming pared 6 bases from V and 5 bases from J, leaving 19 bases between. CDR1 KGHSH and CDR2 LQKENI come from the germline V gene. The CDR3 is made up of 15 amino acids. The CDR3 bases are TGTGCCAGCTCCCCCGGCCCGACGCGGGGGACTGAAGCTTTCTTT. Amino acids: CASSPGPTRGTEAFF.

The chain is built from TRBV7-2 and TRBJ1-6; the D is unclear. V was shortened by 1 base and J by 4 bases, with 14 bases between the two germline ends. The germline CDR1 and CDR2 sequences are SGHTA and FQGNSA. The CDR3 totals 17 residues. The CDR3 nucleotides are TGTGCCAGCAGCTTAGGAGTGTCCCCGAGGTATAATTCACCCCTCCACTTT. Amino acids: CASSLGVSPRYNSPLHF.

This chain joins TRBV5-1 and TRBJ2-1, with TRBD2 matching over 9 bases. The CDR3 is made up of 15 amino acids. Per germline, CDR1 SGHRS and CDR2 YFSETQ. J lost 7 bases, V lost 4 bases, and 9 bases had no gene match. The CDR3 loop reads CASSSGGPIVNEQFF. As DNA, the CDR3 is TGCGCCAGCAGCAGCGGGGGGCCTATAGTAAATGAGCAGTTCTTC.

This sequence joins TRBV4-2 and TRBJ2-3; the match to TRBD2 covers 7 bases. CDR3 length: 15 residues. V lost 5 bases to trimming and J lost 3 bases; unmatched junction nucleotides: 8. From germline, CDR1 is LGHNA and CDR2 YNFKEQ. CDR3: CASSSGRVETDTQYF. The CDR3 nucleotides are TGTGCCAGCAGCTCGGGGAGGGTTGAGACAGATACGCAGTATTTT.

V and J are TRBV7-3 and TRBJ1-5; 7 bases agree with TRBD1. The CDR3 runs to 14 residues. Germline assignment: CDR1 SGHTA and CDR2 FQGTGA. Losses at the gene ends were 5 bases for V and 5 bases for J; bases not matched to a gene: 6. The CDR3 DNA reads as TGTGCCAGCAGCCCAGGCGGGACAGATCAGCCCCAGCATTTT. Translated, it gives CASSPGGTDQPQHF.

The CDR3 DNA reads as TGTGCCAGCAGCCAAGGCAAGGGTAAAAGCGGGGGGATAGAGACCCAGTACTTC. Translation gives CASSQGKGKSGGIETQYF. The chain combines TRBV4-2 with TRBJ2-5; 9 bases fit TRBD2. This CDR3 comprises 18 residues. V trimming: 1 base; J trimming: 4 bases; junction bases outside the gene matches: 13. Per the germline V gene, CDR1 is LGHNA and CDR2 is YNFKEQ.